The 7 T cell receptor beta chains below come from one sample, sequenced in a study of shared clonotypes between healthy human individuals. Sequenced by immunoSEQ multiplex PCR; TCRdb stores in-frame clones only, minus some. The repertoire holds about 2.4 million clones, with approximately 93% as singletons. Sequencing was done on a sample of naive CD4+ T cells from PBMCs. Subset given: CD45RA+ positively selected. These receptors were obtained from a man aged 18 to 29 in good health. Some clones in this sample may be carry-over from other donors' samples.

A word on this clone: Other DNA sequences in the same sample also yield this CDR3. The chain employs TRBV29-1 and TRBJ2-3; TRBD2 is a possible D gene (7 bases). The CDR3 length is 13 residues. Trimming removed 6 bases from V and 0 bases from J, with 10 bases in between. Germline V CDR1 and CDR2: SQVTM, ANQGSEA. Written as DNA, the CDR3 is TGCAGCGTGCGGGGGCTTAGCACAGATACGCAGTATTTT. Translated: CSVRGLSTDTQYF.

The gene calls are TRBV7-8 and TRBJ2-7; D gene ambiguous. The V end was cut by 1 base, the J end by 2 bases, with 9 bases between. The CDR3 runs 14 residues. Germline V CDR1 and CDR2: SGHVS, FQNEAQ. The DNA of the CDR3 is TGTGCCAGCAGCTTAGTTGGCAGAGCCTACGAGCAGTACTTC. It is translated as CASSLVGRAYEQYF.

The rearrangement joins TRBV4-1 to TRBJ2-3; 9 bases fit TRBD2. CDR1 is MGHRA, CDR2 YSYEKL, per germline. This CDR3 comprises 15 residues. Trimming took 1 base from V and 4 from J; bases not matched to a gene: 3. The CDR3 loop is CASSQVRTSADTQYF. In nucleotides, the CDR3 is TGCGCCAGCAGCCAAGTTAGGACTAGCGCAGATACGCAGTATTTT.

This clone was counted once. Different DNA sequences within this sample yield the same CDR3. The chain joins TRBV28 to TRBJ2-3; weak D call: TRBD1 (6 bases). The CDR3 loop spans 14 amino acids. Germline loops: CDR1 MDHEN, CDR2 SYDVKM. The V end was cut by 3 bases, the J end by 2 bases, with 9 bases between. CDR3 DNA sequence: TGTGCCAGCAGTTTTTCAGGGGACACAGATACGCAGTATTTT. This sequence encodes CASSFSGDTDTQYF.

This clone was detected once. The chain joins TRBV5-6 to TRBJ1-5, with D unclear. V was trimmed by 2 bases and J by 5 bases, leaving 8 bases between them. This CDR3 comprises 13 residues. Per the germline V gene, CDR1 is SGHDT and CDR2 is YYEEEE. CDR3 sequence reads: CASSFRRDQPQHF. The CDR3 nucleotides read TGTGCCAGCAGCTTTCGCCGCGATCAGCCCCAGCATTTT.

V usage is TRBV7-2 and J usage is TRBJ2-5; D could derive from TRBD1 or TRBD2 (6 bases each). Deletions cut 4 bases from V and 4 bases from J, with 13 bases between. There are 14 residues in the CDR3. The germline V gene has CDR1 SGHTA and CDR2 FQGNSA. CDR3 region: CASSSTPGAETQYF. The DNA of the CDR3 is TGTGCCAGCAGCTCGACTCCGGGGGCAGAGACCCAGTACTTC.

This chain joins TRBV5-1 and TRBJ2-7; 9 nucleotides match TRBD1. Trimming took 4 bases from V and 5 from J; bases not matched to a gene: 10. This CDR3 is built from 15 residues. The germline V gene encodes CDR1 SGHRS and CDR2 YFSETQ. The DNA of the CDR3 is TGCGCCAGCAGCACAGGGACAGGGACGGGTCACGAGCAGTACTTC. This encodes CASSTGTGTGHEQYF.